The entry that follows covers one T cell receptor (beta chain) sequence. Germline assignment: CDR1 SGHDT and CDR2 YYEEEE. This CDR3 is 14 amino acids long. Unmatched junction bases numbered 1, after V lost 0 bases and J lost 7 bases. These data belong to a study of control samples from healthy donors and cancer patients. Some clones are missing from TCRdb's copy, which holds only in-frame ones; the method was immunoSEQ multiplex PCR. The sample includes over 150,000 clones, over 85% seen only once; the top ten take around 5.4%. V and J are TRBV5-6 and TRBJ1-6, with 7 bases that match TRBD1. The sequenced material came from blood. The receptor was derived from a man aged 35-49 years in good health. CDR3 coding DNA: TGTGCCAGCAGCTTGGCGACAGGGAATTCACCCCTCCACTTT. It codes for CASSLATGNSPLHF.